The 16 T cell receptor beta chains listed next were all sequenced from one sample in a study of CD8+CD57+ T cells in acquired aplastic anemia. All sequencing subjects had displayed CD8+CD57+ cell expansion on flow cytometry. Profiling that covered TCR beta VDJ and CDR3 relied on genomic DNA as its template. TCRdb itself ran the reads through MiXCR, one entry per CDR3 protein. In the table there are fewer than 200,000 distinct CDR3 sequences, over 55% of which are singletons. The source material was sorted CD4+, CD8+, or CD8+CD57+ T cells (not recorded which) from PBMCs. The receptors derive from a human donor with aplastic anemia.

The chain's CDR3 is CASSYLRGGRETQYF. The CDR3, as DNA: TGTGCCAGCAGTTACTTAAGAGGGGGGCGAGAGACCCAGTACTTC. This chain joins TRBV6-9 and TRBJ2-5; D possibly uses TRBD1 or TRBD2 (6 bases each). V was pared by 3 bases and J by 4 bases, with 15 bases between. The CDR3 runs 15 residues. CDR1 is MNHGY and CDR2 is SVAAGI in the germline V gene.

The chain links TRBV3-1 to TRBJ1-5; 11 positions match TRBD1. The CDR3 totals 17 residues. The V and J ends lost 3 bases and 1 base, in that order; junction bases with no gene match: 5. Germline V gene data show CDR1 as LGHDT and CDR2 as YNNKEL (reference sequence). The CDR3 DNA reads TGTGCCAGCAGCCATGGACAGGGGGCTAAGAGCAATCAGCCCCAGCATTTT. Its protein product is CASSHGQGAKSNQPQHF.

This clonotype was seen a few times. The rearrangement uses TRBV7-9 and TRBJ2-7, with TRBD1 matching 9 bases. The V and J ends lost 3 bases and 2 bases, in that order; junction bases with no gene match: 5. The germline V gene encodes CDR1 SEHNR and CDR2 FQNEAQ (reference sequence). This CDR3 is built from 15 residues. CDR3 protein: CASSFAGTGPYEQYF. The CDR3 nucleotides read TGTGCCAGCAGCTTTGCCGGGACAGGGCCCTACGAGCAGTACTTC.

The gene calls are TRBV7-2 and TRBJ2-1; 9 bases match TRBD1. V lost 5 bases to trimming and J lost 3 bases; unmatched junction nucleotides: 5. This CDR3 comprises 15 residues. From germline, CDR1 is SGHTA and CDR2 FQGNSA. The CDR3: CASSRGQGYYNEQFF. CDR3 in DNA: TGTGCCAGCAGCCGAGGACAGGGGTACTACAATGAGCAGTTCTTC.

V usage is TRBV11-2 and J usage is TRBJ2-7; 8 bases fit TRBD2. V dropped 7 bases and J dropped 4; count of bases not matched to a gene: 12. Germline V lookup: CDR1 SGHAT, CDR2 FQNNGV. This CDR3 spans 15 amino acids. CDR3: CASTSGRGEKYEQYF. The DNA for the CDR3 is TGTGCCAGCACCTCTGGGCGGGGGGAGAAATACGAGCAGTACTTC.

The J gene is TRBJ2-2, the V gene TRBV12-3 or TRBV12-4; D gene ambiguous. The CDR3 length is 13 residues. Deletions cut 0 bases from V and 9 bases from J, with 8 bases between. This CDR3 is CASSLAKGRELFF. CDR3 sequence (DNA): TGTGCCAGCAGTTTAGCGAAAGGCAGGGAGCTGTTTTTT.

The rearrangement links TRBV20-1 to TRBJ2-5, with 8 nucleotides matching TRBD1. V shed 6 bases and J 1 base; nucleotides not matched to a gene: 7. Germline V lookup: CDR1 DFQATT, CDR2 SNEGSKA (reference sequence). The length of the CDR3 is 14 residues. CDR3 bases: TGCAGTGCCCGTACCGGGACAGGCCAAGAGACCCAGTACTTC. This translates into CSARTGTGQETQYF.

V is TRBV29-1 and J is TRBJ2-7; D possibly matches TRBD1 or TRBD2 (5 bases each). Germline values: CDR1 SQVTM, CDR2 ANQGSEA. The V end was cut by 4 bases, the J end by 1 base, with 17 bases between. This CDR3 has 15 residues. This CDR3 is CSVGYRGRRSYEQYF. CDR3 DNA sequence: TGCAGCGTTGGGTATCGGGGCAGGAGATCCTACGAGCAGTACTTC.

The rearrangement links TRBV12-3 or TRBV12-4 to TRBJ2-3; 14 bases align to TRBD2. The V segment lost 3 bases and the J segment 5 bases; nucleotides outside the gene matches: 10. The CDR3 has 18 residues. The chain's CDR3 is CASSFGTSGGPSGDTQYF. The CDR3 nucleotides are TGTGCCAGCAGTTTCGGGACTAGCGGGGGACCTTCAGGAGATACGCAGTATTTT.

The V gene is TRBV7-9, the J gene TRBJ2-3; D is unresolved. CDR1 and CDR2 from the germline V gene are SEHNR and FQNEAQ (reference sequence). The ends were cut back, 6 bases at V and 0 bases at J, with 13 bases in the middle. The CDR3 is 15 amino acids. Here the CDR3 DNA reads TGTGCCAGCAGTACCACGGCAGCTAGCACAGATACGCAGTATTTT. It encodes CASSTTAASTDTQYF.

This clonotype came up many times. The V and J genes are TRBV7-3 and TRBJ2-2, with TRBD2 matching over 10 bases. Losses at the gene ends were 5 bases for V and 4 bases for J; bases not matched to a gene: 7. The CDR3 has 16 amino acids. Germline CDR1 reads SGHTA; CDR2 reads FQGTGA. The CDR3 nucleotides are TGTGCCAGCAGCCCAAGCGGGGGGGCCGCCACCGGGGAGCTGTTTTTT. Protein: CASSPSGGAATGELFF.

This chain links TRBV6-1 with TRBJ2-3, with a possible D match to TRBD2 (6 bases). The CDR3 is 14 residues long. With 8 bases removed from V and 3 bases from J, the gap between germline ends came to 15 bases. In germline, CDR1 is MNHNS, CDR2 SASEGT. CDR3 residues: CASWRGGSTDTQYF. CDR3 nucleotides: TGTGCCAGCTGGAGGGGCGGATCAACAGATACGCAGTATTTT.

The V call is TRBV4-1, the J call TRBJ2-7; D uncertain. Germline CDR1 is MGHRA and CDR2 is YSYEKL. CDR3 length: 15 amino acids. The V and J ends lost 4 bases and 3 bases respectively, with 16 bases between them. The CDR3 DNA follows: TGCGCCAGCAGCCCCTACCAGCTAGGGAACTACGAGCAGTACTTC. It encodes CASSPYQLGNYEQYF.

The chain has TRBV20-1 and TRBJ2-3; no firm D call. The V end lost 7 bases, the J end lost 0 bases, and 11 bases lay between the germline ends. The CDR3 totals 13 residues. The V gene's germline CDR1 is DFQATT and CDR2 SNEGSKA (reference sequence). CDR3 in DNA: TGCAGTGATGATCCTTCTAGCACAGATACGCAGTATTTT. This encodes CSDDPSSTDTQYF.

This clonotype occurred a few times. The chain joins TRBV15 to TRBJ1-2; D may be TRBD1 (5 bases). The CDR3 extends over 14 amino acids. The V gene's germline CDR1 is LNHNV and CDR2 YYDKDF (reference sequence). Trimming took 0 bases from V and 8 from J, leaving 13 bases between them. This chain's CDR3 is CATSRDLGRGGYTF. The CDR3 nucleotides read TGTGCCACCAGCAGAGATCTGGGGCGGGGGGGCTACACCTTC.

J is TRBJ2-5 and V is TRBV20-1; TRBD2 might be the D (5 bases). Looked up from germline, CDR1 is DFQATT and CDR2 is SNEGSKA (reference sequence). V was clipped by 3 bases and J by 9 bases, with 14 bases between them. The CDR3 covers 12 residues. CDR3 residues: CSAREAAKAQYF. The DNA for the CDR3 is TGCAGTGCTAGGGAAGCGGCAAAGGCCCAGTACTTC.